This is a list of T cell receptor beta chains from one sample in a study of blood T cell repertoires in COVID-19. Some clones are missing from TCRdb's copy, which holds only in-frame ones; the method was immunoSEQ multiplex PCR. Seen here are under 95,000 clones, roughly 87% observed once, and the top ten hold about 5%. The sequenced material came from peripheral blood. The receptor set was obtained from a woman older than 75 with acute or convalescent COVID-19. Each CDR3 is given with its conserved first and last residue. D genes are given only for firm matches. Not every row has a clone size; where given, it reads once, few, many or a size class.

cdr3_aa cdr3_nt clone_size v_call d_call j_call
CASSVVGNTGELFF TGTGCCAGCAGCGTAGTCGGGAACACCGGGGAGCTGTTTTTT - TRBV9 - TRBJ2-2
CASSEAGAGNQPQHF TGTGCCAGCTCGGAGGCAGGGGCTGGGAATCAGCCCCAGCATTTT - TRBV18 - TRBJ1-5
CASRWWSHPGLPCLLTYIYEQYF TGCGCCAGCAGGTGGTGGTCGCACCCGGGACTCCCGTGTTTGCTCACATACATCTACGAGCAGTACTTC - TRBV10-1 - TRBJ2-7
CASSSNRDTGELFF TGTGCCAGCAGCTCCAACAGGGACACCGGGGAGCTGTTTTTT few TRBV11-3 - TRBJ2-2
CASSRTRAFQETQYF TGTGCCAGCAGCCGGACAAGGGCTTTCCAAGAGACCCAGTACTTC - TRBV7-2 - TRBJ2-5
CASRRGFRDSNYSNQPQHF TGTGCCAGCAGGAGGGGGTTTCGGGACAGCAATTATAGCAATCAGCCCCAGCATTTT - TRBV2 TRBD1 TRBJ1-5
CASSERGLAGHTSSYNEQFF TGTGCCAGCAGCGAAAGGGGACTAGCGGGGCACACTAGCTCCTACAATGAGCAGTTCTTC - TRBV9 TRBD2 TRBJ2-1
CASSLAGAIQETQYF TGTGCCAGCAGCTTAGCGGGAGCAATTCAAGAGACCCAGTACTTC - TRBV11-2 - TRBJ2-5
CAISESPGGNQPQHF TGTGCCATCAGTGAGTCCCCGGGGGGGAATCAGCCCCAGCATTTT few TRBV10-3 - TRBJ1-5
CASSQTDRGSGELFF TGCGCCAGCAGCCAGACGGACAGGGGGTCCGGGGAGCTGTTTTTT - TRBV4-1 TRBD1 TRBJ2-2
CASSNLAPTQYF TGTGCCAGCAGCAACCTAGCGCCCACGCAGTATTTT few TRBV7-8 - TRBJ2-3
CASSHHDRGGDGYTF TGTGCCAGCAGCCATCATGACAGGGGAGGGGACGGCTACACCTTC once TRBV3-1/TRBV3-2 TRBD1 TRBJ1-2
CASSRGLAGINEQFF TGCGCCAGCAGCCGCGGGCTAGCGGGAATCAATGAGCAGTTCTTC - TRBV5-1 TRBD2 TRBJ2-1
CASSAALDGRGTIYF TGTGCCAGCAGCGCTGCCCTGGACGGCCGGGGCACCATATATTTT - TRBV9 - TRBJ1-3
CASSLEGNYGYTF TGTGCCAGCAGCTTAGAGGGGAACTATGGCTACACCTTC few TRBV7-2 - TRBJ1-2
CASSPAGPSGEQFF TGTGCCAGCAGTCCTGCCGGTCCTAGCGGGGAGCAGTTCTTC - TRBV5-6 TRBD2 TRBJ2-1
CASHEAGQGNNEQFF TGTGCCAGTCACGAAGCGGGACAGGGGAACAATGAGCAGTTCTTC - TRBV6-5 TRBD1 TRBJ2-1
CASSIIDSPLHF TGTGCCAGTAGTATTATCGATTCACCCCTCCACTTT few TRBV19 - TRBJ1-6
CASSQSRLAGGGEQYF TGTGCCAGCAGTCAGAGCCGACTAGCGGGAGGAGGGGAGCAGTACTTC - TRBV6-2/TRBV6-3 TRBD2 TRBJ2-7
CASSYSGGGTEAFF TGTGCCAGCAGTTACTCAGGGGGGGGCACTGAAGCTTTCTTT - TRBV6-2/TRBV6-3 - TRBJ1-1
CASSLYRTSGLSSYEQYF TGTGCCAGCAGCTTGTATAGGACTAGCGGGTTGAGCTCCTACGAGCAGTACTTC - TRBV5-8 TRBD2 TRBJ2-7
CSAIKNTEAFF TGCAGTGCTATTAAGAACACTGAAGCTTTCTTT - TRBV20-1 - TRBJ1-1